The rows below give T cell receptor beta chains drawn from one sample of a study of CD8 T cells in ankylosing spondylitis. One entry per CDR3 protein, called by TCRdb with MiXCR from the 5' RACE reads. The sample holds 150,000 to 200,000 distinct CDR3 sequences, approximately 12% seen once. Sample: blood, either unsorted or a sorted T cell fraction (not recorded which). These receptor sequences come from a female donor with ankylosing spondylitis or in good health (not recorded which). Each CDR3 is given with its conserved first and last residue. A D gene is named only where the DNA matches it firmly. Not all rows give a size; the values are once, few, many and, for expanded clones, a class.

clone size	V gene	D gene	J gene	CDR3 DNA	CDR3 protein
many	TRBV6-2/TRBV6-3	-	TRBJ2-7	TGTGCCAGCAGTACCTCCATTAACGGGGGAGTAAACTACGAGCAGTACTTC	CASSTSINGGVNYEQYF
once	TRBV6-2/TRBV6-3	-	TRBJ2-7	TGTGCCAGCAGTTACTCGGGGGTTGGCGCCTCCTACGAGCAGTACTTC	CASSYSGVGASYEQYF
many	TRBV4-2	-	TRBJ1-6	TGTGCCAGCAGCCAAGACGGGGGTAATAATTCACCCCTCCACTTT	CASSQDGGNNSPLHF
many	TRBV20-1	-	TRBJ2-5	TGCAGTGCACCGGGACGGCGGGAACCAGAGACCCAGTACTTC	CSAPGRREPETQYF
many	TRBV3-1	TRBD2	TRBJ2-1	TGTGCCAGCAGCCATCCTGCCACCGGGACTAGCGGGAGTGAAGGCCATAGCTCCTACAATGAGCAGTTCTTC	CASSHPATGTSGSEGHSSYNEQFF
many	TRBV7-6	-	TRBJ2-3	TGTGCCAGCAGCCTCTCAGGACAGACCCTAAGCGCAGATACGCAGTATTTT	CASSLSGQTLSADTQYF
few	TRBV20-1	TRBD1	TRBJ1-1	TGCAGTGCTAGTGGCCGGACAGGCGGTGAAGCTTTCTTT	CSASGRTGGEAFF
many	TRBV10-2	-	TRBJ1-5	TGCGCCAGCAGTGACCACGGGGGTAGCAATCAGCCCCAGCATTTT	CASSDHGGSNQPQHF
few	TRBV5-6	-	TRBJ2-1	TGTGCCAGCAGCTTCCCCCCCCGCGGCCCGGAGCAGTTCTTC	CASSFPPRGPEQFF
-	TRBV5-3	TRBD1	TRBJ2-1	TGTGCCAGAAGCCTGAGTATAGGGGGCGACTACAATGAGCAGTTCTTC	CARSLSIGGDYNEQFF
many	TRBV12-3/TRBV12-4	-	TRBJ2-3	TGTGCCAGCAGTTTTGGGGGAAATAGGGAAGATACGCAGTATTTT	CASSFGGNREDTQYF
many	TRBV27	-	TRBJ2-3	TGTGCCAGCAGTTCAACAACATCTAGCACAGATACGCAGTATTTT	CASSSTTSSTDTQYF
-	TRBV28	TRBD2	TRBJ2-6	TGTGCCAGCCTTCTGGGGGGGAACGGGGCCAACGTCCTGACTTTC	CASLLGGNGANVLTF
few	TRBV29-1	TRBD2	TRBJ2-1	TGCAGCGCCGGGACTAGCGCCAATGAGCAGTTCTTC	CSAGTSANEQFF
many	TRBV20-1	-	TRBJ1-2	TGCAGTGCTAGTCTTGAAGGCCTTAACTATGGCTACACCTTC	CSASLEGLNYGYTF
-	TRBV20-1	-	TRBJ1-2	TGCAGTGCTAAGACAGTTAACTATGGCTACACCTTC	CSAKTVNYGYTF
few	TRBV12-3/TRBV12-4	-	TRBJ2-7	TGTGCCAGCAGTCCCGTGATGGGGGCCTCGACCTACGAGCAGTACTTC	CASSPVMGASTYEQYF
-	TRBV5-4	TRBD2	TRBJ2-2	TGTGCCAACAGCTCAGCGGGATCCGCACTCGGGGAGCTGTTTTTT	CANSSAGSALGELFF
many	TRBV21-1	-	TRBJ2-7	TGTGCCAGCAGGTCGACAGGGGAGTACTCCTACGAGCAGTACTTC	CASRSTGEYSYEQYF
many	TRBV10-3	-	TRBJ2-7	TGTGCCATCAGTGGGGGGCTAGCGGTAGACTCCTACGAGCAGTACTTC	CAISGGLAVDSYEQYF
-	TRBV7-8	-	TRBJ2-7	TGTGCCAGCAGCTTAGCGCCAGTGATCTACGAGCAGTACTTC	CASSLAPVIYEQYF
-	TRBV29-1	TRBD2	TRBJ2-1	TGCAGCGTTACCGGGGGGAGGGCAGCTGTAGGATACAATGAGCAGTTCTTC	CSVTGGRAAVGYNEQFF
many	TRBV4-2	TRBD2	TRBJ2-3	TGTGCCAGCAGCCGCATAACTAGCGGGAGCACAGATACGCAGTATTTT	CASSRITSGSTDTQYF
many	TRBV7-2	-	TRBJ1-1	TGTGCCAGCAGCTTAGTCCTGGCGAACACTGAAGCTTTCTTT	CASSLVLANTEAFF
many	TRBV7-9	-	TRBJ1-5	TGTGCCAGCAGCTTGGACACCAGCAATCAGCCCCAGCATTTT	CASSLDTSNQPQHF
many	TRBV7-2	-	TRBJ1-1	TGTGCCAGCAGCTTACCTACAGGGCCGAACACTGAAGCTTTCTTT	CASSLPTGPNTEAFF
many	TRBV5-6	-	TRBJ1-5	TGTGCCAGCAGCTCCCCAGGGCAGCCCCAGCATTTT	CASSSPGQPQHF